This T cell receptor beta chain was documented in a study of blood T cell repertoires in COVID-19. From germline, CDR1 is SGHAT and CDR2 FQNNGV. V lost 1 base to trimming and J lost 3 bases, with 7 bases between them. This CDR3 spans 14 amino acids. TCRdb keeps only in-frame clones here, not all; method: immunoSEQ multiplex PCR. The data show under 250,000 clones, approximately 82% seen once. The specimen was peripheral blood. The receptor was derived from a middle-aged woman with acute or convalescent COVID-19. The rearrangement uses TRBV11-2 and TRBJ2-1, with D possibly being TRBD2 (5 bases). The CDR3 protein is CASSLALDYNEQFF. The CDR3 nucleotides read TGTGCCAGCAGCTTAGCACTAGACTACAATGAGCAGTTCTTC.